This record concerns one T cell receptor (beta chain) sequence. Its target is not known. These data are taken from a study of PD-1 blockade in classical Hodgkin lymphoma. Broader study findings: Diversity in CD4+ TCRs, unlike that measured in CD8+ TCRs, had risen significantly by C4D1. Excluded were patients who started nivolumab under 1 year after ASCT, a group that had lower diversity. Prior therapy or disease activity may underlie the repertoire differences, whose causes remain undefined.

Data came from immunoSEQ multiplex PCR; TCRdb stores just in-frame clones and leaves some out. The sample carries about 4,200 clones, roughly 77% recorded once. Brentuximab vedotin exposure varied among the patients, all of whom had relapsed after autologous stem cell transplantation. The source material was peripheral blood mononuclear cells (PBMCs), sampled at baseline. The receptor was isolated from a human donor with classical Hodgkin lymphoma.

In DNA, the CDR3 is TGTGCCAGCAGCCAAGATCTGGGTTTAAGCTCCTATAATTCACCCCTCCACTTT. This codes for CASSQDLGLSSYNSPLHF. The rearrangement joins TRBV14 to TRBJ1-6; no clear D. The CDR3 contains 18 residues. V dropped 0 bases and J dropped 0 bases, with 12 bases sitting between them. Germline values: CDR1 SGHDN, CDR2 FVKESK.